A selection of T cell receptor beta chains follows, all from one sample in a study of control samples from healthy donors and cancer patients. Assay used: immunoSEQ multiplex PCR; TCRdb lists only in-frame clones, some missing. The data contain about 140,000 clones, 91% of them singletons. The material sequenced was blood. These receptors came from a man aged 18 to 30 in good health. CDR3s include the opening cysteine and the closing phenylalanine or tryptophan. A D gene is named only where the DNA matches it firmly. Clone size is given for some rows only: seen once, a few or many times, or a class if the clone is expanded.

>TRBJ1-6|.|TRBV7-8|.
TGTGCCAGCAGCTTAGGCCAGGGGCCTAATTCACCCCTCCACTTT
CASSLGQGPNSPLHF
>TRBJ2-1|TRBD2|TRBV27|.
TGTGCCAGCTCGACAGCCGGTTTCAGGACTAGCGTCTACAATGAGCAGTTCTTC
CASSTAGFRTSVYNEQFF
>TRBJ2-7|.|TRBV12-3/TRBV12-4|.
TGTGCCAGCAGTTTCAACCGCGAGCAGTACTTC
CASSFNREQYF
>TRBJ2-7|TRBD1|TRBV28|.
TGTGCCAGCAGTTTGAGACAGGGGAAGAACGAGCAGTACTTC
CASSLRQGKNEQYF
>TRBJ2-3|.|TRBV18|.
TGTGCCAGCTCATCCGAGCTACAACGCACAGATACGCAGTATTTT
CASSSELQRTDTQYF
>TRBJ2-5|TRBD1|TRBV28|.
TGTGCCAGCGGCCGGGACAGGGGGCGTCAGACCCAGTACTTC
CASGRDRGRQTQYF
>TRBJ1-2|TRBD1|TRBV28|.
TGTGCCAGCAGTCAACCAGGGGGGGCAGGGGGAGTCTATGGCTACACCTTC
CASSQPGGAGGVYGYTF
>TRBJ2-7|.|TRBV13|.
TGTGCCAGCAGCCGGGGAACCTTACGAACAAGGGGCGGCTACGAGCAGTACTTC
CASSRGTLRTRGGYEQYF
>TRBJ1-4|.|TRBV9|.
TGTGCCAGCAGTATCCGGGGTGAAAGCGATGAAAAACTGTTTTTT
CASSIRGESDEKLFF
>TRBJ1-1|TRBD1|TRBV5-1|.
TGCGCCAGCAGCTGGAGGGGGACAGATGAAGCTTTCTTT
CASSWRGTDEAFF
>TRBJ1-2|.|TRBV24-1|.
TGTGCCACCAGTGATTTGCGTACAGGGCTGTGTCTAGTGTGTGGCTACACCTTC
CATSDLRTGLCLVCGYTF
>TRBJ1-2|.|TRBV3-1/TRBV3-2|.
TGTGCCAGCAGCCAAACAGGGTCCGGCTACACCTTC
CASSQTGSGYTF
>TRBJ1-2|TRBD1|TRBV11-2|once
TGTGCCAGCAGCTTAGCCAGGGGGCGGAGAGGCTACACCTTC
CASSLARGRRGYTF
>TRBJ1-3|.|TRBV29-1|.
TGCAGCTTCTGGACTTCTGGAAACACCATATATTTT
CSFWTSGNTIYF
>TRBJ2-7|TRBD1|TRBV9|once
TGTGCCAGCAGCCCTCGATTGGGACAGGGCGCGTCCTACGAGCAGTACTTC
CASSPRLGQGASYEQYF
>TRBJ1-4|TRBD1|TRBV2|.
TGTGCCAGCAGTCCGACAGGGCCTAACGAAAAACTGTTTTTT
CASSPTGPNEKLFF
>TRBJ1-2|.|TRBV4-3|.
TGCGCCAGCAGCCAAGATTTCCCCGAGGAGGGCTACACCTTC
CASSQDFPEEGYTF
>TRBJ1-4|.|TRBV12-3/TRBV12-4|.
TGTGCCAGCAGACCTCATCCGGGTGAAAAACTGTTTTTT
CASRPHPGEKLFF
>TRBJ2-3|.|TRBV5-4|.
TGTGCCAGCCGGACGGGAGGCACAGATACGCAGTATTTT
CASRTGGTDTQYF
>TRBJ2-7|.|TRBV30|.
TGTGCCTGGAGGTACGGAACCTACGAGCAGTACTTC
CAWRYGTYEQYF
>TRBJ1-5|.|TRBV2|few
TGTGCCACTACACCCGTAGGGGGGAGCAATCAGCCCCAGCATTTT
CATTPVGGSNQPQHF
>TRBJ2-3|TRBD1|TRBV6-2/TRBV6-3|.
TGTGCCAGCAGTTACCGGGACAGGAGCACAGATACGCAGTATTTT
CASSYRDRSTDTQYF
>TRBJ2-5|TRBD1|TRBV20-1|.
TGCAGTGTCAGGGGGCTAGAGACCCAGTACTTC
CSVRGLETQYF
>TRBJ2-2|.|TRBV6-2/TRBV6-3|few
TGTGCCAGCAGTCCCCTCCGACTGGCCGGGGAGCTGTTTTTT
CASSPLRLAGELFF
>TRBJ2-7|.|TRBV19|few
TGTGCCAGTAGTATTGGCCAGGGGGGGACCTACGAGCAGTACTTC
CASSIGQGGTYEQYF
>TRBJ1-2|TRBD1|TRBV28|.
TGTGCCAGCAGGCCACAGGGGGGGAACTATGGCTACACCTTC
CASRPQGGNYGYTF
>TRBJ2-3|.|TRBV15|.
TGTGCCACCAGCAGGGGTGCTGCCTTGGATACGCAGTATTTT
CATSRGAALDTQYF
>TRBJ1-5|TRBD1|TRBV19|.
TGTGCCAGTAGTATGGGACAGAGTAATCAGCCCCAGCATTTT
CASSMGQSNQPQHF
>TRBJ2-1|TRBD2|TRBV19|.
TGTGCCAGTAGGTCGGGACTAGCGGTTTACAATGAGCAGTTCTTC
CASRSGLAVYNEQFF
>TRBJ1-1|.|TRBV27|.
TGTGCCAGCAGTTTTCGTCTGAACACTGAAGCTTTCTTT
CASSFRLNTEAFF
>TRBJ2-7|TRBD1|TRBV28|.
TGTGCCAGCAGTGACAGGGACGAGCAGTACTTC
CASSDRDEQYF
>TRBJ2-7|.|TRBV10-2|.
TGCGCCAGCAGTGAAGTCCACGAGCAGTACTTC
CASSEVHEQYF
>TRBJ1-1|.|TRBV7-3|few
TGTGCCAGCAGTCAAAACAGGAACACTGAAGCTTTCTTT
CASSQNRNTEAFF
>TRBJ2-2|TRBD1|TRBV4-1|.
TGCGCCAGCAGCCAGGCCCGTCGGACAGGGGACACCGGGGAGCTGTTTTTT
CASSQARRTGDTGELFF
>TRBJ2-7|.|TRBV5-4|.
TGTGCCAGCAGCTTGGGGGGGAGCGCCTACGAGCAGTACTTC
CASSLGGSAYEQYF
>TRBJ1-2|.|TRBV6-5|.
TGTTCAACTTGGGGGATCGGCCTTAACTATGGCTACACCTTC
CSTWGIGLNYGYTF
>TRBJ1-1|.|TRBV19|.
TGTGCCAGTAGTTCGGGCGGGAACACTGAAGCTTTCTTT
CASSSGGNTEAFF
>TRBJ1-4|.|TRBV9|once
TGTGCCAGCGCGGTTGGGGGATTGGCTAATGAAAAACTGTTTTTT
CASAVGGLANEKLFF
>TRBJ2-3|TRBD2|TRBV4-1|.
TGCGCCAGCAGCCAATGGCGGGGGGTTACAGATACGCAGTATTTT
CASSQWRGVTDTQYF
>TRBJ2-1|TRBD1|TRBV2|.
TGTGCCAGCAGTGTGGGGGACAGGGGGCTTGGTGAGCAGTTCTTC
CASSVGDRGLGEQFF
>TRBJ2-7|.|TRBV5-1|.
TGCGCCAGCAGCTTGGAGGGATTCTCCTACGAGCAGTACTTC
CASSLEGFSYEQYF
>TRBJ2-1|TRBD2|TRBV2|.
TGTGCCAGCAGTGAAGGAGCGGGGGGGCTCCATGAGCAGTTCTTC
CASSEGAGGLHEQFF
>TRBJ2-3|.|TRBV11-2|.
TGTGCCAGCAGCCCAAACACAGATACGCAGTATTTT
CASSPNTDTQYF
>TRBJ1-2|TRBD1|TRBV10-3|.
TGTGCCATCAGTGACAGTAGGACAGGTTATGGCTACACCTTC
CAISDSRTGYGYTF
>TRBJ2-7|.|TRBV11-2|.
TGTGCCAGCAGCTTAGCTGCCGGGACGGATCTCTACGAGCAGTACTTC
CASSLAAGTDLYEQYF
>TRBJ2-7|.|TRBV11-2|.
TGTGCCAGCAGCTTAGGTCGTCAGGCCACCCCTTTGAACGAGCAGTACTTC
CASSLGRQATPLNEQYF
>TRBJ1-2|.|TRBV28|.
TGTGCCAGCAGTTTTGCTCCGTCGTATTATGGCTACACCTTC
CASSFAPSYYGYTF
>TRBJ1-4|TRBD1|TRBV27|.
TGTGCCAGCAGTCCCGGGACAGGGGCGATTGCAACTAATGAAAAACTGTTTTTT
CASSPGTGAIATNEKLFF
>TRBJ1-5|.|TRBV15|.
TGTGCCACCAGCAGAGATCAGCCCCAGCATTTT
CATSRDQPQHF
>TRBJ1-3|.|TRBV3-1/TRBV3-2|.
TGTGCCAGCAGCCAACGGTCGGGGTTCGGAAACACCATATATTTT
CASSQRSGFGNTIYF
>TRBJ2-2|TRBD1|TRBV9|.
TGTGCCAGCAGCAGGGGGACAGCTACCGGGGAGCTGTTTTTT
CASSRGTATGELFF
>TRBJ2-2|.|TRBV18|.
TGTGCCAGCTCACTTCAGGGAGACACCGGGGAGCTGTTTTTT
CASSLQGDTGELFF